This TCR beta chain originates from a study of blood T cells in healthy people across ages. On this clonotype: As yet, its antigen is unknown.

Study-wide findings and caveats: Per million T cells, the diversity of TCR beta decreased roughly linearly as age advanced. Donor CMV infection status was unknown, possibly confounding age-related changes in expanded clonotypes. Calculation of diversity from one million T cells yielded estimates considered to be underestimates.

The length of the CDR3 is 14 residues. V lost 6 bases, J lost 6 bases, and 10 bases stayed unmatched. Germline V gene data show CDR1 as LGHDT and CDR2 as YNNKEL (reference sequence). Alongside a J-beta primer mix, a sample-barcoded 5' primer served in a second PCR lasting about 7 to 11 cycles. Each CDR3 protein is one row after TCRdb ran MiXCR on the 5' RACE reads. The sample consists of roughly 790,000 distinct CDR3 sequences, 35% to 45% of them appearing once. Researchers isolated at least 7 million PBMCs per sample. The chain carries TRBV3-1 and TRBJ2-7; TRBD2 matches 8 bases. Sequencing was carried out using blood. The source of this sequence is a woman between 55 and 75 years old in good health. CDR3 sequence: CASRPSGGPSEQYF. Written as DNA, the CDR3 is TGTGCCAGCAGGCCGAGCGGGGGACCCTCCGAGCAGTACTTC.